These 8 T cell receptor beta chains were sequenced from one sample in a study of blood T cell repertoires in COVID-19. TCRdb's table, derived via immunoSEQ multiplex PCR, lists solely in-frame clones and lacks some. The sample carries about 160,000 clones, 87% recorded once. Sample: PBMCs or T cells enriched from blood (not recorded which). All receptors derive from a woman aged 45-60 years who had recovered from COVID-19.

The genes are TRBV7-2 and TRBJ2-3; 14 positions match TRBD2. The ends lost 5 bases at V and 3 bases at J; junction bases unmatched: 4. The CDR3 has 16 amino acids. The V gene's germline CDR1 is SGHTA and CDR2 FQGNSA. The CDR3 DNA follows: TGTGCCAGCAGCACGGGACTAGCGGGAGCTACAGATACGCAGTATTTT. This encodes CASSTGLAGATDTQYF.

The chain combines TRBV28 with TRBJ1-4; 10 bases map to TRBD1. Germline CDR1 reads MDHEN; CDR2 reads SYDVKM. The ends lost 6 bases at V and 7 bases at J; junction bases unmatched: 8. The CDR3 sequence is 15 residues long. CDR3 DNA sequence: TGTGCCAGCAGCCGTGACAGGGGGCGAGGTGAAAAACTGTTTTTT. Translating gives CASSRDRGRGEKLFF.

This clone was seen just once. The chain recombines TRBV19 with TRBJ2-5; 7 bases match TRBD1. V dropped 4 bases and J dropped 3; count of bases not matched to a gene: 5. Germline V gene lookup returns CDR1 LNHDA and CDR2 SQIVND (reference sequence). CDR3 length equals 14 residues. Written as DNA, the CDR3 is TGTGCCAGTAGTACCGGGACAGCGAAAGAGACCCAGTACTTC. Translated, it gives CASSTGTAKETQYF.

To note about this clone: Additional DNA sequences in this sample encode the identical CDR3. This chain links TRBV5-1 with TRBJ2-5; 7 bases are shared with TRBD1. The germline CDR1 and CDR2 sequences are SGHRS and YFSETQ. J lost 1 base, V lost 4 bases, and 4 bases had no gene match. The CDR3 is 14 amino acids. The CDR3 nucleotides read TGCGCCAGCAGCCTGGGGGACAGCCAAGAGACCCAGTACTTC. Protein: CASSLGDSQETQYF.

The V gene is TRBV5-1, the J gene TRBJ2-3, with TRBD1 identical over 8 bases. This CDR3 contains 13 residues. V lost 2 bases, J lost 13 bases, and 9 bases stayed unmatched. Germline lookup yields CDR1 SGHRS and CDR2 YFSETQ. The CDR3 bases are TGCGCCAGCAGCTTATTACCAGGGGGCTTTGAGTATTTT. Protein product: CASSLLPGGFEYF.

This sequence joins TRBV5-6 and TRBJ1-3, with D possibly matching TRBD1 (5 bases). Trimming took 1 base from V and 4 from J, leaving 15 bases between them. Germline lookup yields CDR1 SGHDT and CDR2 YYEEEE. The CDR3 runs to 16 residues. CDR3 nucleotides: TGTGCCAGCAGCTTGTTCGAAGTGGGGCCGGGAAACACCATATATTTT. This sequence encodes CASSLFEVGPGNTIYF. The full variable domain, rest sourced from reference TRBV5-6 and TRBJ1-3, is DAGVTQSPTHLIKTRGQQVTLRCSPKSGHDTVSWYQQALGQGPQFIFQYYEEEERQRGNFPDRFSGHQFPNYSSELNVNALLLGDSALYLCASSLFEVGPGNTIYFGEGSWLTVV.

V usage is TRBV27 and J usage is TRBJ1-5; D ambiguous. The length of the CDR3 is 12 residues. The germline gives CDR1 MNHEY, CDR2 SMNVEV (reference sequence). Trimming removed 2 bases from V and 7 bases from J, with 6 bases in between. CDR3 region: CASSLAGQPQHF. The CDR3 nucleotides are TGTGCCAGCAGTTTAGCGGGGCAGCCCCAGCATTTT.

This clone was counted once. The rearrangement uses TRBV10-2 and TRBJ2-5, with 10 nucleotides matching TRBD2. Germline CDR1 and CDR2: WSHSY and SAAADI. J was trimmed by 2 bases and V by 1 base; bases with no gene match: 4. CDR3 length: 16 residues. Here the CDR3 DNA reads TGCGCCAGCAGTGAGTGGCTAGCGGGGGATCAAGAGACCCAGTACTTC. As protein: CASSEWLAGDQETQYF.